These 16 T cell receptor beta chains share one sample of origin, sequenced in a study of a mutant IDH1 vaccine in newly diagnosed glioma. Time point given: week 47, end of study. One vaccine dose held 300 ug of mutant IDH1 20-mer peptide and came with topical imiquimod. Profiling relied on immunoSEQ multiplex PCR, and the TCRdb table lists in-frame clones only, not all of them. This sample yields 30,000 to 40,000 clones, of which 75% to 95% are seen a single time; 5% to 6.5% belongs to the top ten. No antigen has been assigned to these receptors. The source was PBMCs, collected from a glioma patient whose treatment included an IDH1 peptide vaccine. These TCRs come from a woman between 40 and 50 years old with glioma.

This rearrangement joins TRBV7-8 to TRBJ1-2; no definite D call. This CDR3 is 13 amino acids long. V gave up 8 bases and J gave up 2 bases, with 12 bases separating them. Germline CDR1 is SGHVS and CDR2 is FQNEAQ. CDR3 protein: CASSRTGNYGYTF. In DNA form, the CDR3 reads TGTGCCAGCTCGCGGACGGGAAACTATGGCTACACCTTC.

The chain has TRBV2 and TRBJ1-3; the match to TRBD1 covers 8 bases. The CDR3 has 19 amino acids. Germline V gene sequence: CDR1 SNHLY, CDR2 FYNNEI. V lost 4 bases and J lost 2; bases outside the gene matches: 16. CDR3 in amino acids: CASSGGWSTTGVAGNTIYF. In nucleotides, the CDR3 is TGTGCCAGCAGTGGTGGTTGGAGCACGACAGGGGTCGCTGGAAACACCATATATTTT.

This clone was seen once. The chain links TRBV6-6 to TRBJ2-3, with D possibly being TRBD1 or TRBD2 (5 bases each). The CDR3 runs 14 residues. In germline, CDR1 is MNHNY, CDR2 SVGAGI (reference sequence). V was trimmed by 6 bases and J by 0 bases, leaving 10 bases between them. DNA for the CDR3: TGTGCCAGCAGGGGGCGGGCTAGCACAGATACGCAGTATTTT. Its translation: CASRGRASTDTQYF.

This clone occurred once. The J gene is TRBJ2-7, the V gene TRBV10-2, with a weak D call TRBD2 (6 bases). Trimming left V 0 bases short and J 2 bases short, with 8 bases between. This CDR3 comprises 14 residues. Germline V gene sequence: CDR1 WSHSY, CDR2 SAAADI. CDR3 in DNA: TGCGCCAGCAGTGAGTCCGGGAGTCCCTACGAGCAGTACTTC. This encodes CASSESGSPYEQYF.

The CDR3 nucleotides read TGTGCCAGCAGCCAAGCCACAGGGCGTCACGAGCAGTACTTC. Translation gives CASSQATGRHEQYF. The genes are TRBV14 and TRBJ2-5; weak D call: TRBD1 (6 bases). TRBJ2-7 explains the end of the DNA better; the J call may be wrong. Germline V gives CDR1 SGHDN, CDR2 FVKESK. The CDR3 has 14 residues.

The chain uses TRBV10-3 and TRBJ2-5, with D maybe TRBD2 (6 bases). The CDR3 loop spans 14 amino acids. The V gene's germline CDR1 is ENHRY and CDR2 SYGVKD. Deletions cut 4 bases from V and 4 bases from J, with 13 bases between. The CDR3 sequence: CAISAGAQGETQYF. CDR3 bases: TGTGCCATCAGTGCGGGAGCCCAGGGAGAGACCCAGTACTTC.

The chain has TRBV10-2 and TRBJ1-1; D is uncertain. The V gene lost 0 bases and the J gene lost 0 bases, with 8 bases spanning the gap. The CDR3 sequence is 15 residues long. CDR1 is WSHSY and CDR2 is SAAADI in the germline V gene. The CDR3: CASSESFRLNTEAFF. The DNA for the CDR3 is TGCGCCAGCAGTGAGTCCTTCAGGTTGAACACTGAAGCTTTCTTT.

The rearrangement uses TRBV4-1 and TRBJ2-2; perhaps TRBD2 as D (5 bases). The V end lost 0 bases, the J end lost 7 bases, and 9 bases lay between the germline ends. The germline V gene encodes CDR1 MGHRA and CDR2 YSYEKL. There are 14 residues in the CDR3. CDR3 sequence (DNA): TGCGCCAGCAGCCAAGATCCCGCGGGCGGGGAGCTGTTTTTT. Amino acid sequence: CASSQDPAGGELFF.

The table lists this clone with a count of one. The chain uses TRBV7-2 and TRBJ2-1; 8 bases are a match to TRBD1. The germline V gene has CDR1 SGHTA and CDR2 FQGNSA. V was clipped by 5 bases and J by 2 bases; unmatched bases: 8. The CDR3 is 16 residues long. The CDR3 loop reads CASSPERTGTYNEQFF. The CDR3 DNA reads TGTGCCAGCAGCCCCGAAAGGACAGGGACCTACAATGAGCAGTTCTTC. The full variable domain, its missing parts supplied by reference TRBV7-2 and TRBJ2-1, is GAGVSQSPSNKVTEKGKDVELRCDPISGHTALYWYRQSLGQGLEFLIYFQGNSAPDKSGLPSDRFSAERTGGSVSTLTIQRTQQEDSAVYLCASSPERTGTYNEQFFGPGTRLTVL.

The V and J genes are TRBV6-5 and TRBJ1-1, with no clear D. V was clipped by 3 bases and J by 2 bases, with 16 bases between them. Germline assignment: CDR1 MNHEY and CDR2 SVGAGI. CDR3 length equals 16 residues. The CDR3 DNA sequence: TGTGCCAGCAGTTATTCGCCCCCGGGATATAACACTGAAGCTTTCTTT. Protein product: CASSYSPPGYNTEAFF.

The V and J genes are TRBV2 and TRBJ1-3; possibly TRBD1 for D (5 bases). Trimming removed 4 bases at V and 3 bases at J, with 7 bases between. This CDR3 region has 13 residues. Germline loops: CDR1 SNHLY, CDR2 FYNNEI. DNA for the CDR3: TGTGCCAGCAGTGGGGACGGTGGAAACACCATATATTTT. It is translated as CASSGDGGNTIYF.

This sequence joins TRBV5-1 and TRBJ2-3; either TRBD1 or TRBD2 may fit D (5 bases each). Germline V gives CDR1 SGHRS, CDR2 YFSETQ. This CDR3 is 15 amino acids long. Between the trimmed V and J ends, which lost 0 bases and 4 bases, there was a span of 12 bases. The CDR3 here is CASSLGIGDADTQYF. DNA for the CDR3: TGCGCCAGCAGCTTGGGCATAGGGGACGCAGATACGCAGTATTTT.

The chain is built from TRBV5-1 and TRBJ2-7; TRBD1 might be the D (5 bases). V lost 4 bases to trimming and J lost 3 bases, with 14 bases between them. The CDR3 covers 14 residues. Germline-derived CDR1 and CDR2 are SGHRS and YFSETQ. CDR3 in DNA: TGCGCCAGCAGCCCCTCAGGGTTGGTCTACGAGCAGTACTTC. It codes for CASSPSGLVYEQYF. Full variable domain (missing parts from reference TRBV5-1 and TRBJ2-7): KAGVTQTPRYLIKTRGQQVTLSCSPISGHRSVSWYQQTPGQGLQFLFEYFSETQRNKGNFPGRFSGRQFSNSRSEMNVSTLELGDSALYLCASSPSGLVYEQYFGPGTRLTVT.

The V call is TRBV7-3, the J call TRBJ2-4, with no clear D. Germline lookup yields CDR1 SGHTA and CDR2 FQGTGA. The CDR3 has 18 amino acids. Trimming stripped 3 bases from V and 3 bases from J, with 21 bases between. The CDR3 loop reads CASSFPPRFRVFKNIQYF. CDR3 nucleotide sequence: TGTGCCAGCAGCTTCCCCCCGAGGTTCCGGGTTTTCAAAAACATTCAGTACTTC.

A single count supports this clone. The chain recombines TRBV5-6 with TRBJ1-3; 8 bases line up with TRBD1. The germline V gene has CDR1 SGHDT and CDR2 YYEEEE. This CDR3 has 17 residues. Losses at the gene ends were 4 bases for V and 1 base for J; bases not matched to a gene: 10. CDR3 amino acids: CASSKPGQGESGNTIYF. The CDR3 DNA is TGTGCCAGCAGCAAACCAGGACAGGGCGAATCTGGAAACACCATATATTTT.

The CDR3 DNA reads as TGTGCCAGCAGCGTCTCTCCCACCGGGGAGACCCAGTACTTC. Its translation: CASSVSPTGETQYF. V is TRBV7-2 and J is TRBJ2-5; no clear D. This CDR3 is 14 amino acids long. With 5 bases removed from V and 5 bases from J, the gap between germline ends came to 15 bases. CDR1 and CDR2 (germline): SGHTA, FQGNSA.